Below, 6 T cell receptor beta chains from the same sample are listed, as sequenced in a study of cytomegalovirus exposure and HLA in healthy donors (dated by TCRdb to about 2017). Library preparation used the immunoSEQ multiplex PCR assay. For the multiplex PCR, a mixture combining 60 forward primers for TCR Vbeta segments and 13 reverse primers for TCR Jbeta segments was used. The source is immuneACCESS, and TCRdb retained only in-frame sequences with V and J called. Part of the clones is not carried over; for the studies checked, unresolved V genes explain less than half of this, and the remainder is unexplained. Recorded for this sample are some 130,000 clones; around 63% of them occurred a single time. The ten largest make up around 1.6% of the sample. The sample comprised PBMCs. The receptors originated from a human donor in good health.

The chain links TRBV15 to TRBJ2-2, with D possibly being TRBD2 (5 bases). V lost 3 bases to trimming and J lost 5 bases, with 7 bases between them. From germline, CDR1 is LNHNV and CDR2 YYDKDF (reference sequence). The CDR3 totals 13 residues. CDR3 sequence (DNA): TGTGCCACCAGCAGCACTAGAACCGGGGAGCTGTTTTTT. This translates into CATSSTRTGELFF.

This chain connects TRBV15 to TRBJ2-3, with 12 nucleotides matching TRBD2. V gave up 4 bases and J gave up 2 bases; unmatched junction bases: 1. Germline CDR1 LNHNV, CDR2 YYDKDF (reference sequence). The CDR3 is 15 amino acids. As DNA, the CDR3 is TGTGCCACCAGCACTAGCGGGAGGGCCACAGATACGCAGTATTTT. This gives the protein CATSTSGRATDTQYF.

The genes are TRBV7-2 and TRBJ2-7; D possibly corresponds to TRBD1 (5 bases). This CDR3 has 15 residues. The germline V gene encodes CDR1 SGHTA and CDR2 FQGNSA. V dropped 0 bases and J dropped 0 bases, with 9 bases sitting between them. In nucleotides, the CDR3 is TGTGCCAGCAGCTTAGCGGGGCCGGTCTCCTACGAGCAGTACTTC. Its protein is CASSLAGPVSYEQYF.

V is TRBV2 and J is TRBJ1-2, with 9 bases identical to TRBD1. CDR3 size: 14 residues. Germline V gives CDR1 SNHLY, CDR2 FYNNEI. The trim removed 4 bases at V and 4 bases at J, leaving 4 bases unmatched. CDR3 bases: TGTGCCAGCAGTGCGGACAGGGGTGGCTATGGCTACACCTTC. Amino acids: CASSADRGGYGYTF. Using reference TRBV2 and TRBJ1-2 for the parts outside the CDR3, the full variable domain is EPEVTQTPSHQVTQMGQEVILRCVPISNHLYFYWYRQILGQKVEFLVSFYNNEISEKSEIFDDQFSVERPDGSNFTLKIRSTKLEDSAMYFCASSADRGGYGYTFGSGTRLTVV.

This clone has just a few counts. The V call is TRBV29-1, the J call TRBJ1-1; tentative D call: TRBD1 (6 bases). The CDR3 covers 11 residues. V was clipped by 4 bases and J by 8 bases, with 11 bases between them. The germline V gene encodes CDR1 SQVTM and CDR2 ANQGSEA. CDR3 sequence: CSVGGGGEAFF. The CDR3 DNA follows: TGCAGCGTTGGAGGGGGGGGAGAAGCTTTCTTT. Full variable domain (remainder filled in from reference TRBV29-1 and TRBJ1-1): SAVISQKPSRDICQRGTSLTIQCQVDSQVTMMFWYRQQPGQSLTLIATANQGSEATYESGFVIDKFPISRPNLTFSTLTVSNMSPEDSSIYLCSVGGGGEAFFGQGTRLTVV.

The gene calls are TRBV11-2 and TRBJ2-1, with D perhaps TRBD1 (5 bases). V gave up 5 bases and J gave up 3 bases, with 14 bases separating them. The germline gives CDR1 SGHAT, CDR2 FQNNGV. The CDR3 sequence is 15 residues long. CDR3 nucleotides: TGTGCCAGCAGCCCGTCAGGGTACGACTACAATGAGCAGTTCTTC. This translates into CASSPSGYDYNEQFF.